The clone carrying this T cell receptor beta chain was recorded at least ten times. Its specificity is not known. Looked up from germline, CDR1 is DFQATT and CDR2 is SNEGSKA (reference sequence). After removal of 3 bases from V and 4 bases from J, the junction contained 9 bases not matched to a gene. The CDR3 runs to 15 residues. Sequencing libraries for TCR beta were prepared with iRepertoire HTBI primers and Arm-PCR of CDR3 regions. In the authors' workflow: Analysis of the samples identified over 60 TRBV and over 13 TRBJ segments. TCRdb re-analysed the multiplex PCR reads in MiXCR, keeping a single row per CDR3 protein. These V and J calls derive from TCRdb rather than the authors' analysis. The sample has around 470,000 distinct CDR3 sequences; around 15% are singletons. Indicated time point: newly diagnosed GD, antithyroid drugs for less than 3 months. The TCR library was prepared using RNA isolated from PBMCs.

This entry comes from a study of regulatory T cells in long-lasting Graves disease. Study-level results: Lower TCR diversity characterized persistent Graves' patients relative to newly diagnosed patients.

The same data also contributed to another study, on T cells in Graves' hyperthyroidism and ophthalmopathy.

This clonotype originated in a woman aged 45-65 years with Graves disease. The chain has TRBV20-1 and TRBJ2-7, with 10 bases aligning to TRBD2. The sample in question was peripheral blood mononuclear cells (PBMCs), obtained at new diagnosis, from a patient treated with antithyroid drugs. The CDR3 bases are TGCAGTGCTAGGGCGATAGCGGGAGGTCTTTACGAGCAGTACTTC. Translation: CSARAIAGGLYEQYF.